This TCR beta chain came from a study of technical replicates of blood from several donors. Germline V gene data show CDR1 as MNHNS and CDR2 as SASEGT. V shed 8 bases and J 0 bases; nucleotides not matched to a gene: 8. The CDR3 runs to 15 residues. This clone was found a few times. Generated by immunoSEQ multiplex PCR, the TCRdb table keeps only in-frame clones and is missing some. The data hold just under 85,000 clones, with more than 90% observed a single time. Material: T cells isolated from PBMCs. This clonotype was sampled from a human donor in good health. The gene calls are TRBV6-1 and TRBJ1-2; 8 nucleotides line up with TRBD1. DNA of the CDR3: TGTGCCAGCCTGCAGGGGGCCCCTCCTAACTATGGCTACACCTTC. Its protein is CASLQGAPPNYGYTF.